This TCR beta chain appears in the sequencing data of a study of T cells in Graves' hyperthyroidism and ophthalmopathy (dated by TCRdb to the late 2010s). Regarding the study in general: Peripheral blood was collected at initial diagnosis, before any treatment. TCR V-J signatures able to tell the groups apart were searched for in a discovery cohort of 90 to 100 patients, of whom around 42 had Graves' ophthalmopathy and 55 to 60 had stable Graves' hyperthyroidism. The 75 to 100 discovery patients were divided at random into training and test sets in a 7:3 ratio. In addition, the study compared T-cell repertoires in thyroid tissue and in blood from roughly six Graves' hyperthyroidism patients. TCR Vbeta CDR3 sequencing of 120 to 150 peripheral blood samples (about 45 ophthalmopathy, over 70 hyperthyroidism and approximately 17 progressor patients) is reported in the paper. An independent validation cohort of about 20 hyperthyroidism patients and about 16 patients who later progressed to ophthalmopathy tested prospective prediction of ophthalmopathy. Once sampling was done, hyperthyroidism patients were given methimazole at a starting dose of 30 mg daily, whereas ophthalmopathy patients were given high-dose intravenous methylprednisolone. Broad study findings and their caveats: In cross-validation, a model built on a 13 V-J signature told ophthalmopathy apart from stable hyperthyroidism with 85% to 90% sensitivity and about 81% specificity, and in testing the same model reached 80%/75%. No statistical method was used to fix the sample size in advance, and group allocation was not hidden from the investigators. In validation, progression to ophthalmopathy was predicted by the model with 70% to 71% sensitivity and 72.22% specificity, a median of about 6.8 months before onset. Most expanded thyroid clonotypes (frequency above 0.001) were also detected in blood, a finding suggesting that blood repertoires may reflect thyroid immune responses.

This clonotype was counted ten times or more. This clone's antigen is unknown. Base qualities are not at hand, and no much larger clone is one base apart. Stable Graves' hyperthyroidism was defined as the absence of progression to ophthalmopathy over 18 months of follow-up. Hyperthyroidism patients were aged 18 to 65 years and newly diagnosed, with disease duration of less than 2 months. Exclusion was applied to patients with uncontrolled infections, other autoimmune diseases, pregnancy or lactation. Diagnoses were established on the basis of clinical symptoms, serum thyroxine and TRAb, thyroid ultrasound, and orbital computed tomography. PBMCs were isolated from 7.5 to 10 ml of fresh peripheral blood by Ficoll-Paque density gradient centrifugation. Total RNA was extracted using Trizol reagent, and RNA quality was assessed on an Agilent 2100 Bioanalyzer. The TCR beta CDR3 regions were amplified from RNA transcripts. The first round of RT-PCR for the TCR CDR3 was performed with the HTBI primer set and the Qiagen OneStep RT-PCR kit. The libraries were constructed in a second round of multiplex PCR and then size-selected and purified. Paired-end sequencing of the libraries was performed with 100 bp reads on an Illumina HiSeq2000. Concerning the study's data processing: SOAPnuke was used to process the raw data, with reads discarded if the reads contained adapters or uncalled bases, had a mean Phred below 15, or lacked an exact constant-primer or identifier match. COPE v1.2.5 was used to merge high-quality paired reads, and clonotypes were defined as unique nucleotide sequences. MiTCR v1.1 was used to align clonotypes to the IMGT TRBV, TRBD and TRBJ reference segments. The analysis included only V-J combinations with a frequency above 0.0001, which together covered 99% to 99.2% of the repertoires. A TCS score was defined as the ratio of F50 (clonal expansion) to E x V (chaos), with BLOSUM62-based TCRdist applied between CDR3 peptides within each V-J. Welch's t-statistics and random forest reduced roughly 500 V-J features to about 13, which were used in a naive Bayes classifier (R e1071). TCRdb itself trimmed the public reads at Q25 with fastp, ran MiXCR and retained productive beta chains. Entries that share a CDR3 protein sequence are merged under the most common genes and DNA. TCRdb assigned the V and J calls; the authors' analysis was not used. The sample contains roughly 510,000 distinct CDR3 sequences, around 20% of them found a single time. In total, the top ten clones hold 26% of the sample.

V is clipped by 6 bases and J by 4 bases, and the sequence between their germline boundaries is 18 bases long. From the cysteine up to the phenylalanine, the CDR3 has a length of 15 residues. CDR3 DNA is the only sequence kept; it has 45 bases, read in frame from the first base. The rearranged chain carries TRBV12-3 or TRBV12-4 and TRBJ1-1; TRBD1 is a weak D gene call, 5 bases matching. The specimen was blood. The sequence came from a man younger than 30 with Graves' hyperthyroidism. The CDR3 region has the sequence CASSRRGTVGTEAFF. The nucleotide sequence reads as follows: TGTGCCAGCAGCCGGAGGGGTACAGTGGGCACTGAAGCTTTCTTT.